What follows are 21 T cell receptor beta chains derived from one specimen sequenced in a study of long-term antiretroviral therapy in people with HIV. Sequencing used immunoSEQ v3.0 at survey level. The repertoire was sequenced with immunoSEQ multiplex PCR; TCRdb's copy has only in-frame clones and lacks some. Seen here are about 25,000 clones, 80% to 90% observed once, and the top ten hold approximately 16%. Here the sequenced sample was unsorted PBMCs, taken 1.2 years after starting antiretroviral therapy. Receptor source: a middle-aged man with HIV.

CDR3 sequence reads: CASSQYTGGVAKNIQYF. The DNA for the CDR3 is TGTGCCAGCAGTCAGTACACAGGGGGAGTTGCTAAAAACATTCAGTACTTC. The chain links TRBV28 to TRBJ2-4; 8 bases line up with TRBD1. The CDR3 contains 17 residues. V dropped 5 bases and J dropped 4; count of bases not matched to a gene: 13. Germline CDR1 reads MDHEN; CDR2 reads SYDVKM.

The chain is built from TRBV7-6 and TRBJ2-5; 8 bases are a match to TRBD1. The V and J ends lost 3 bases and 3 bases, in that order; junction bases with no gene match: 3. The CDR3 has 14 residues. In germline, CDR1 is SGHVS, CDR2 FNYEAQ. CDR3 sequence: CASSFSDREETQYF. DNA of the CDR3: TGTGCCAGCAGCTTCTCGGACAGGGAAGAGACCCAGTACTTC.

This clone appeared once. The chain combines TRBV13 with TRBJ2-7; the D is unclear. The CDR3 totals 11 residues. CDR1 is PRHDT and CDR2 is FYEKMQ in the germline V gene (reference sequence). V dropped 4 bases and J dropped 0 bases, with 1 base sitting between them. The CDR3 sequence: CASSYSYEQYF. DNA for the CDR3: TGTGCCAGCAGCTACTCCTACGAGCAGTACTTC.

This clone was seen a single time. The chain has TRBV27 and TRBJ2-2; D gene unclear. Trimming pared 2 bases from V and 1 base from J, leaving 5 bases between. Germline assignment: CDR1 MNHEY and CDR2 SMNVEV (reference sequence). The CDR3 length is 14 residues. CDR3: CASSLLQNTGELFF. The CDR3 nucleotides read TGTGCCAGCAGTTTACTTCAGAACACCGGGGAGCTGTTTTTT.

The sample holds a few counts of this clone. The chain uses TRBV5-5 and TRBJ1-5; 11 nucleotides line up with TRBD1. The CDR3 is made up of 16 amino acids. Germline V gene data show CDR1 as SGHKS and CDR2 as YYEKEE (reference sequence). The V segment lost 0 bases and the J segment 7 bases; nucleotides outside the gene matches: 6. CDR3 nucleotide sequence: TGTGCCAGCAGCTTGGAAGGACAGGGGGCCGGCCAGCCCCAGCATTTT. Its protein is CASSLEGQGAGQPQHF.

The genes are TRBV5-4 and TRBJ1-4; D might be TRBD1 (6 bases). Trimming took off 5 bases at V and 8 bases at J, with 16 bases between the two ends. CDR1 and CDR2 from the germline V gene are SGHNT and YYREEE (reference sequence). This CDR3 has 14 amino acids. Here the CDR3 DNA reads TGTGCCAGCAGTTCTCAGGGGTTTGAGGAAAAACTGTTTTTT. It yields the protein CASSSQGFEEKLFF.

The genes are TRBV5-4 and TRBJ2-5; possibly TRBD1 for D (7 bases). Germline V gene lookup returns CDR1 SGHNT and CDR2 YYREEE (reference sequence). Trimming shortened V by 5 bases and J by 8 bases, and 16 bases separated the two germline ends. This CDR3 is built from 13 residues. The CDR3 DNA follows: TGTGCCAGCAGGTCAGACAGGGCGGGAACCCAGTACTTC. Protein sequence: CASRSDRAGTQYF.

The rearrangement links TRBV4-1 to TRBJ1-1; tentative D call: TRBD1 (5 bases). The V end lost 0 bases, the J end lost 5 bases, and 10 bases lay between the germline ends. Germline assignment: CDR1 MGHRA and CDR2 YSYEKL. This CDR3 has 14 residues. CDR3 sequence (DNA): TGCGCCAGCAGCCAAGATTCCAGGGATACTGAAGCTTTCTTT. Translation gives CASSQDSRDTEAFF.

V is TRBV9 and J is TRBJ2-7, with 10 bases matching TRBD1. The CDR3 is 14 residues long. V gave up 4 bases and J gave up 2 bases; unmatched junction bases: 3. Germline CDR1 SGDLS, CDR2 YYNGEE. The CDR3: CASSSGTGAYEQYF. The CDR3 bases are TGTGCCAGCAGCTCCGGGACAGGGGCCTACGAGCAGTACTTC. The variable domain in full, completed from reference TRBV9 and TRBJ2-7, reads DSGVTQTPKHLITATGQRVTLRCSPRSGDLSVYWYQQSLDQGLQFLIQYYNGEERAKGNILERFSAQQFPDLHSELNLSSLELGDSALYFCASSSGTGAYEQYFGPGTRLTVT.

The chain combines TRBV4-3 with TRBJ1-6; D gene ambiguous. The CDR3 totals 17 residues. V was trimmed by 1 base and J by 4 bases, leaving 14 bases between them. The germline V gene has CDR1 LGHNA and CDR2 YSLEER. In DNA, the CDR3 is TGCGCCAGCAGCCAAGCTGATAGGAGGATTTATAATTCACCCCTCCACTTT. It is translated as CASSQADRRIYNSPLHF.

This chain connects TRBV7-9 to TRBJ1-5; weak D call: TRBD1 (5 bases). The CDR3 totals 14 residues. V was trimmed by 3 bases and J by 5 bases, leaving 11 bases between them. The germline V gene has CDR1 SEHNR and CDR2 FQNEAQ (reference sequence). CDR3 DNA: TGTGCCAGCAGCTTCGGGGCGGGTTATCAGCCCCAGCATTTT. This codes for CASSFGAGYQPQHF. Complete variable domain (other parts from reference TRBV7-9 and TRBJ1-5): DTGVSQNPRHKITKRGQNVTFRCDPISEHNRLYWYRQTLGQGPEFLTYFQNEAQLEKSRLLSDRFSAERPKGSFSTLEIQRTEQGDSAMYLCASSFGAGYQPQHFGDGTRLSIL.

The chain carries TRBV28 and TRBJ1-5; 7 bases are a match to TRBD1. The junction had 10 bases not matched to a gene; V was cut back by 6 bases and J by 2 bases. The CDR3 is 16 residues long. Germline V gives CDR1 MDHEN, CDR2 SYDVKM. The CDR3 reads CASRTGAASGNQPQHF. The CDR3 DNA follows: TGTGCCAGCAGAACAGGGGCCGCCTCTGGCAATCAGCCCCAGCATTTT.

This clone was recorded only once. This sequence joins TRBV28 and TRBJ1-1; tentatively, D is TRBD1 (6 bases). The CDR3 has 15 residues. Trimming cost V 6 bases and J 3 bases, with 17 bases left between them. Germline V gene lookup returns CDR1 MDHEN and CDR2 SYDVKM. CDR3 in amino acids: CASRRGGGAYTEAFF. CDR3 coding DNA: TGTGCCAGCAGGCGTGGAGGGGGGGCCTACACTGAAGCTTTCTTT. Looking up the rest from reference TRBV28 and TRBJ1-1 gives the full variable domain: DVKVTQSSRYLVKRTGEKVFLECVQDMDHENMFWYRQDPGLGLRLIYFSYDVKMKEKGDIPEGYSVSREKKERFSLILESASTNQTSMYLCASRRGGGAYTEAFFGQGTRLTVV.

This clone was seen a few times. Here the CDR3 reads CASSRTGRDSPLHF. The CDR3 DNA sequence: TGTGCCAGCAGCCGGACAGGAAGGGATTCACCCCTCCACTTT. The chain combines TRBV7-9 with TRBJ1-6, with TRBD1 matching 7 bases. This CDR3 is built from 14 residues. V was clipped by 5 bases and J by 8 bases; unmatched bases: 6. Germline V gene data show CDR1 as SEHNR and CDR2 as FQNEAQ (reference sequence).

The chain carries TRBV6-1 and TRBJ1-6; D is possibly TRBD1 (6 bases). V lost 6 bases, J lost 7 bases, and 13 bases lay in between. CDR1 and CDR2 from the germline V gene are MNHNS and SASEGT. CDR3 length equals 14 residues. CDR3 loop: CASRRAGVNSPLHF. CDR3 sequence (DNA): TGTGCCAGCAGACGCGCAGGGGTCAATTCACCCCTCCACTTT.

Here the CDR3 reads CASSWFPKSRTGTNTEAFF. The CDR3 DNA follows: TGTGCCAGCAGTTGGTTCCCCAAATCCAGGACAGGAACGAACACTGAAGCTTTCTTT. The genes are TRBV27 and TRBJ1-1; 7 nucleotides line up with TRBD1. Trimming removed 4 bases from V and 1 base from J; junction bases left unmatched: 18. The CDR3 length is 19 residues. Germline V gene data show CDR1 as MNHEY and CDR2 as SMNVEV (reference sequence).

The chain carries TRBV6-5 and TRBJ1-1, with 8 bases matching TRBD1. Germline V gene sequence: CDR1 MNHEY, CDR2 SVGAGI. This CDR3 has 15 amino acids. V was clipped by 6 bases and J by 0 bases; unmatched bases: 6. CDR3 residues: CASRRTGLMNTEAFF. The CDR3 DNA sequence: TGTGCCAGCAGACGGACAGGGTTAATGAACACTGAAGCTTTCTTT.

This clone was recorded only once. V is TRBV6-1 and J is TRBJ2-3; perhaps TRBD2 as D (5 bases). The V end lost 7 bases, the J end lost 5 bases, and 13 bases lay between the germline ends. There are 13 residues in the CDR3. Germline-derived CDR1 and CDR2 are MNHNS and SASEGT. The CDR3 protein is CASKEVSIDTQYF. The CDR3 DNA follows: TGTGCCAGCAAGGAGGTTTCGATAGATACGCAGTATTTT.

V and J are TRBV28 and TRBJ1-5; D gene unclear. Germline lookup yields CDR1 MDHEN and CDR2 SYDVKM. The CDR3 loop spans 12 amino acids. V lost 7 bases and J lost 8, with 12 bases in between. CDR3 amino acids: CASKSPDEPQHF. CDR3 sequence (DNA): TGTGCCAGCAAGTCCCCCGACGAGCCCCAGCATTTT.

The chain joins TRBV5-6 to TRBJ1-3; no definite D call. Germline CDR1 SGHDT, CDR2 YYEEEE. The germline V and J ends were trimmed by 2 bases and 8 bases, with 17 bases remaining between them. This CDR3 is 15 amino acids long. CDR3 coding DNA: TGTGCCAGCAGCTTCATGGGAAGGTCTAAAGACACCATATATTTT. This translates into CASSFMGRSKDTIYF. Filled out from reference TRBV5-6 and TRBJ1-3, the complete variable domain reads DAGVTQSPTHLIKTRGQQVTLRCSPKSGHDTVSWYQQALGQGPQFIFQYYEEEERQRGNFPDRFSGHQFPNYSSELNVNALLLGDSALYLCASSFMGRSKDTIYFGEGSWLTVV.

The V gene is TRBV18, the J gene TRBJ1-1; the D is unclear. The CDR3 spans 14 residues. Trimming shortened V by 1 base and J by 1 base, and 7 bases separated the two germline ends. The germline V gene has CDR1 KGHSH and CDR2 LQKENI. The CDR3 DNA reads TGTGCCAGCTCACCACTGGTAGGGAACACTGAAGCTTTCTTT. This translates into CASSPLVGNTEAFF.